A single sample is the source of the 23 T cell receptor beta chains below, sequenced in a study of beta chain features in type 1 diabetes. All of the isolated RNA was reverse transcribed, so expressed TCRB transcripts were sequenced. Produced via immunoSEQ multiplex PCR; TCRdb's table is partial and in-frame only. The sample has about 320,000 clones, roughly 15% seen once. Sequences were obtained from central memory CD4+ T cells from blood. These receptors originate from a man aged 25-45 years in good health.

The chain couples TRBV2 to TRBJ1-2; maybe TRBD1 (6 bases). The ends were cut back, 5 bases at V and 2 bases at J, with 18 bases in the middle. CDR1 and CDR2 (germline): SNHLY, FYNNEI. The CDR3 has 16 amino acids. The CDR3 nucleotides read TGTGCCAGCAGTATAAAGCCGGGGGGCCAAAACTATGGCTACACCTTC. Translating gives CASSIKPGGQNYGYTF.

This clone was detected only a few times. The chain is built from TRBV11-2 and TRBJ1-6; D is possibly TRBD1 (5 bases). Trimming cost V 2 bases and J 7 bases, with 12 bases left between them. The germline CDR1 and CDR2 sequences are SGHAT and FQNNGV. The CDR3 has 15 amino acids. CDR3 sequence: CASSLQGLGNSPLHF. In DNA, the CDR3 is TGTGCCAGCAGCTTACAGGGTTTGGGGAATTCACCCCTCCACTTT.

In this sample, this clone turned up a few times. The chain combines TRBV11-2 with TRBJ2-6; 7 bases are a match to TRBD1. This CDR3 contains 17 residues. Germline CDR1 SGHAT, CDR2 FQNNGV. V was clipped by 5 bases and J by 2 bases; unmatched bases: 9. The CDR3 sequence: CASSPHRGKAGANVLTF. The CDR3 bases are TGTGCCAGCAGCCCCCACAGGGGTAAAGCTGGGGCCAACGTCCTGACTTTC. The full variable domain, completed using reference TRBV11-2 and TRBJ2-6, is EAGVAQSPRYKIIEKRQSVAFWCNPISGHATLYWYQQILGQGPKLLIQFQNNGVVDDSQLPKDRFSAERLKGVDSTLKIQPAKLEDSAVYLCASSPHRGKAGANVLTFGAGSRLTVL.

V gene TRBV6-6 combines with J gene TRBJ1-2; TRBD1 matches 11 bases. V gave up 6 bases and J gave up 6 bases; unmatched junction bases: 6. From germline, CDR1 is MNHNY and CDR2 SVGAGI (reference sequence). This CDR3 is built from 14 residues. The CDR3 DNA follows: TGTGCCAGCAGCCACCGGGACAGGGGGAATGGCTACACCTTC. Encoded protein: CASSHRDRGNGYTF.

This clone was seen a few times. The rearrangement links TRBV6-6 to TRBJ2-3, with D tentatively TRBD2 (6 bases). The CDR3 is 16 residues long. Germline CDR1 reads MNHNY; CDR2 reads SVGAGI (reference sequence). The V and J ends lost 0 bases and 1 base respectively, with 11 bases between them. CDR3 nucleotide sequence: TGTGCCAGCAGTTACTCAGGGGCTAGCGGCACAGATACGCAGTATTTT. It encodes CASSYSGASGTDTQYF.

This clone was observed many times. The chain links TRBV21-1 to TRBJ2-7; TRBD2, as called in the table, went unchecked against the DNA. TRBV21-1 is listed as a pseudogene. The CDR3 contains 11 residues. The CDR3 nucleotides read TGTGCCAGCAGCCCCCGGTGCGAGCAGTACTTC. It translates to CASSPRCEQYF.

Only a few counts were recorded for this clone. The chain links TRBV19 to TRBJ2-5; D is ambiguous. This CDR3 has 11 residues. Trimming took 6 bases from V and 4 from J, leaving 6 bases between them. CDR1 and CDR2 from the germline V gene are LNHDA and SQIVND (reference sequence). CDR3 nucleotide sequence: TGTGCCAGTAGCCTAGGAGAGACCCAGTACTTC. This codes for CASSLGETQYF. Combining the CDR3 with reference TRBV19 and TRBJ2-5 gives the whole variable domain DGGITQSPKYLFRKEGQNVTLSCEQNLNHDAMYWYRQDPGQGLRLIYYSQIVNDFQKGDIAEGYSVSREKKESFPLTVTSAQKNPTAFYLCASSLGETQYFGPGTRLLVL.

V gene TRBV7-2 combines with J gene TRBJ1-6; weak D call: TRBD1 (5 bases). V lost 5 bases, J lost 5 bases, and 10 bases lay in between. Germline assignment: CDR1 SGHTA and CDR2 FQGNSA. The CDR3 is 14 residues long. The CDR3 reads CASSLQTDNSPLHF. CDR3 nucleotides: TGTGCCAGCAGCCTCCAGACAGATAATTCACCCCTCCACTTT.

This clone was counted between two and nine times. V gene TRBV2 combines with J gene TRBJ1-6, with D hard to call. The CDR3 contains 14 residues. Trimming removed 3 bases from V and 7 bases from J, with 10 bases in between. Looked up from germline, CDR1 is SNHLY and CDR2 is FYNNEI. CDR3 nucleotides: TGTGCCAGCAGTGACGGCCTTCCCAATTCACCCCTCCACTTT. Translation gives CASSDGLPNSPLHF. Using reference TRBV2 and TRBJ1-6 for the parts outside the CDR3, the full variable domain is EPEVTQTPSHQVTQMGQEVILRCVPISNHLYFYWYRQILGQKVEFLVSFYNNEISEKSEIFDDQFSVERPDGSNFTLKIRSTKLEDSAMYFCASSDGLPNSPLHFGNGTRLTVT.

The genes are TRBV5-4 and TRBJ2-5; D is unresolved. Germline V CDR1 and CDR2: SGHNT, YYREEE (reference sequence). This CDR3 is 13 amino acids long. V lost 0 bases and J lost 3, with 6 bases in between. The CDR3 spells CASSLGPEETQYF. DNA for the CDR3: TGTGCCAGCAGCTTGGGACCAGAAGAGACCCAGTACTTC.

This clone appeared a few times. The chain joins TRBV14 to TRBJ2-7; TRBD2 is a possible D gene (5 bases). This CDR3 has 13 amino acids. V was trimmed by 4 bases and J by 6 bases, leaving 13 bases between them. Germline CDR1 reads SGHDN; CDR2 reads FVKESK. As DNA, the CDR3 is TGTGCCAGCAGCCGGCGAGAGGGTGGCGAGCAGTACTTC. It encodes CASSRREGGEQYF.

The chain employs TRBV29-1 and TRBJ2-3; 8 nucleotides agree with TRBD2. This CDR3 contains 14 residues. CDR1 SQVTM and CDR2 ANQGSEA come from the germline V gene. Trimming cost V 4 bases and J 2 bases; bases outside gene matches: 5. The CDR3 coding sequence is TGCAGCGTTGCGCAGCGGGGGATCACAGATACGCAGTATTTT. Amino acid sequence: CSVAQRGITDTQYF.

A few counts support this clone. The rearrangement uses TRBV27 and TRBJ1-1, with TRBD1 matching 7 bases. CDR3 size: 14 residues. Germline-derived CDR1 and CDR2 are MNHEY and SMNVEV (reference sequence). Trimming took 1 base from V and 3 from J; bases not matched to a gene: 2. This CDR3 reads CASSLYRGYTEAFF. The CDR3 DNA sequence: TGTGCCAGCAGTTTATACAGGGGTTACACTGAAGCTTTCTTT.

CDR3: CASRQLLNAYEQYV. The CDR3 region has the DNA TGTGCCAGCCGACAGTTACTCAACGCCTACGAGCAGTACGTC. The J gene is TRBJ2-7, the V gene TRBV10-3, with D possibly TRBD1 on 5 matching bases. The CDR3 extends over 14 amino acids. In germline, CDR1 is ENHRY, CDR2 SYGVKD. V was clipped by 10 bases and J by 2 bases, with 18 bases between them.

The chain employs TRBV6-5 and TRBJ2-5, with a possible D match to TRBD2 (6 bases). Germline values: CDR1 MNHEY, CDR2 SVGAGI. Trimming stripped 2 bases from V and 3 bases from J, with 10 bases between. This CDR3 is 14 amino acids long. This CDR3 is CASSYDGGKETQYF. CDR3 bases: TGTGCCAGCAGTTACGATGGCGGGAAAGAGACCCAGTACTTC.

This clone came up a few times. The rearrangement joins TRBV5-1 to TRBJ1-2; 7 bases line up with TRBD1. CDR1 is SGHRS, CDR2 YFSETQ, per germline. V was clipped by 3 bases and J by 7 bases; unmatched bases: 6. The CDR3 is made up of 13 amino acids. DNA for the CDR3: TGCGCCAGCAGCTCCGGACAGGAGGGTGGCTACACCTTC. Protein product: CASSSGQEGGYTF.

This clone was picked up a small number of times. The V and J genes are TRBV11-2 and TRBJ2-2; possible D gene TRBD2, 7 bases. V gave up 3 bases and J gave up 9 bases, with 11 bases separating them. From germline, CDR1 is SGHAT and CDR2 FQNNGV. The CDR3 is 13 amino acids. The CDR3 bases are TGTGCCAGCAGCTTCGGGGGGCTGCGGGAGCTGTTTTTT. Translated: CASSFGGLRELFF.

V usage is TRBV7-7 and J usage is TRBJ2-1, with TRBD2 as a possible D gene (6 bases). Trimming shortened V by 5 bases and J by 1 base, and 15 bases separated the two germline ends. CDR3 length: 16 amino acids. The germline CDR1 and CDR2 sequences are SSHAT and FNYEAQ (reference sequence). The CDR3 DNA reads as TGTGCCAGCAGCCCACGGAGGGGCGGGTCCTACAATGAGCAGTTCTTC. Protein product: CASSPRRGGSYNEQFF.

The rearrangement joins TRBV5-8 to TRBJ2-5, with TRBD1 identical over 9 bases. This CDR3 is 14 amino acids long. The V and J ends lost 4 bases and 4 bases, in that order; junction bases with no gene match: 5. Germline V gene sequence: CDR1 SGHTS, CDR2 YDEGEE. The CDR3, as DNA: TGTGCCAGCAGCCGCCGGGGACAGGGAGAGACCCAGTACTTC. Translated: CASSRRGQGETQYF.

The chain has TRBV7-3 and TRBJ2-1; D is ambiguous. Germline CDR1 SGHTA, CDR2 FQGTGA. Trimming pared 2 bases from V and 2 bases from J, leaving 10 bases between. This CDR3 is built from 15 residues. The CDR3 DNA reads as TGTGCCAGCAGCTTAGGTCACGATACCTACAATGAGCAGTTCTTC. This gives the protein CASSLGHDTYNEQFF.

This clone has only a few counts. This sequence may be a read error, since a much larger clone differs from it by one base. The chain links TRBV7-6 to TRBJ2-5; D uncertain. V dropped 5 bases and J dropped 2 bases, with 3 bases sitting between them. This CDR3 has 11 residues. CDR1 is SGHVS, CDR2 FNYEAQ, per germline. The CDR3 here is CASSQQETQYF. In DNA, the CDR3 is TGTGCCAGCAGCCAACAAGAGACCCAGTACTTC. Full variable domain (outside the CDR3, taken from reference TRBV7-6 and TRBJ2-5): GAGVSQSPRYKVTKRGQDVALRCDPISGHVSLYWYRQALGQGPEFLTYFNYEAQQDKSGLPNDRFSAERPEGSISTLTIQRTEQRDSAMYRCASSQQETQYFGPGTRLLVL.

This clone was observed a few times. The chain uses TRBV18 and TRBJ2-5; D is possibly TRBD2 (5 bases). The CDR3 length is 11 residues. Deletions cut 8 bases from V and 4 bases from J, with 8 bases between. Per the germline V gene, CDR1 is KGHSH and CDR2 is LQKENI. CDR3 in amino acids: CASRTSETQYF. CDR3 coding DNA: TGTGCCAGCCGGACTTCAGAGACCCAGTACTTC.

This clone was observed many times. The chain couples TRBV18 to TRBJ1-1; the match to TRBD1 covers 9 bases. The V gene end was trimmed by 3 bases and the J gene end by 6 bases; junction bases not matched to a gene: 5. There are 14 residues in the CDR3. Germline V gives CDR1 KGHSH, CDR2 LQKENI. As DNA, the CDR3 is TGTGCCAGCTCACCGGGACAGGGTTTGCCTGAAGCTTTCTTT. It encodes CASSPGQGLPEAFF.